This is a list of T cell receptor beta chains from one sample in a study of shared clonotypes between healthy human individuals. Profiled with immunoSEQ multiplex PCR; TCRdb holds only in-frame clones, not every one. The top ten clones hold roughly 0.15% of a sample with millions of clones, more than 90% of them seen once. The sequencing input was naive CD4+ T cells sorted from blood. The receptor source for this set is a young man in good health. The CDR3 runs from the conserved cysteine through the conserved F or W. The D gene is left open where the match is weak. Clone size is not always given. Where it is, it says once, few, many or a class for expanded clones.

- TRBJ2-1 TRBV7-2 - CASSLSEAQSYNEQFF TGTGCCAGCAGCTTATCAGAGGCCCAGTCCTACAATGAGCAGTTCTTC
once TRBJ1-2 TRBV18 - CASSSQNGGHGYTF TGTGCCAGCTCATCCCAAAATGGGGGTCATGGCTACACCTTC
- TRBJ2-3 TRBV9 - CASSVVTTDTQYF TGTGCCAGCAGCGTAGTGACCACAGATACGCAGTATTTT
- TRBJ2-4 TRBV2 - CASINRCERLAKNIQYF TGTGCCAGCATCAACAGGTGTGAGCGTCTAGCCAAAAACATTCAGTACTTC
- TRBJ2-1 TRBV25-1 - CASSTHRPQDNEQFF TGTGCCAGCAGTACCCACAGACCACAGGACAATGAGCAGTTCTTC
few TRBJ2-1 TRBV14 - CASSLETEQFF TGTGCCAGCAGCCTAGAGACTGAGCAGTTCTTC
once TRBJ1-2 TRBV6-6 TRBD1 CASSTDRDYGYTF TGTGCCAGCAGTACGGACAGGGACTATGGCTACACCTTC
- TRBJ2-4 TRBV4-1 - CASSPVVAKNIQYF TGCGCCAGCAGCCCGGTGGTAGCCAAAAACATTCAGTACTTC
few TRBJ2-7 TRBV6-5 - CASTRFPGTDYEQYF TGTGCCAGCACCCGATTCCCCGGGACTGACTACGAGCAGTACTTC
- TRBJ1-1 TRBV5-6 - CASSLAPGANTEAFF TGTGCCAGCAGCTTGGCGCCGGGGGCGAACACTGAAGCTTTCTTT
- TRBJ2-5 TRBV5-8 TRBD1 CASSFQGQQETQYF TGTGCCAGCAGCTTTCAGGGACAGCAAGAGACCCAGTACTTC
- TRBJ2-3 TRBV25-1 - CASSERLLDTQYF TGTGCCAGCAGTGAAAGGTTGTTGGATACGCAGTATTTT
- TRBJ1-2 TRBV9 - CASSVATENYGYTF TGTGCCAGCAGCGTAGCGACTGAAAACTATGGCTACACCTTC
- TRBJ2-3 TRBV19 - CASSIELTDTQYF TGTGCCAGTAGTATAGAGTTGACAGATACGCAGTATTTT
- TRBJ1-5 TRBV5-6 - CASSRQLYSGQPQHF TGTGCCAGCAGCAGACAGCTCTATAGCGGTCAGCCCCAGCATTTT
- TRBJ2-1 TRBV12-5 TRBD2 CASGAGLAGKKFF TGTGCTAGTGGAGCGGGACTAGCAGGGAAAAAGTTCTTC
- TRBJ2-7 TRBV7-9 TRBD2 CASSLGLAGGTSSYEQYF TGTGCCAGCAGCTTGGGACTAGCGGGGGGCACGAGCTCCTACGAGCAGTACTTC
- TRBJ2-1 TRBV7-6 TRBD2 CASSSRGTSGSSYNEQFF TGTGCCAGCAGCTCGAGGGGGACTAGCGGGAGCTCCTACAATGAGCAGTTCTTC
- TRBJ1-4 TRBV2 - CASRRSEKLFF TGTGCCAGCAGGCGGTCTGAAAAACTGTTTTTT
- TRBJ2-3 TRBV27 TRBD2 CASSWLRGMGTDTQYF TGTGCCAGCAGTTGGCTGCGGGGGATGGGCACAGATACGCAGTATTTT
- TRBJ2-7 TRBV2 - CASTADSYEQYF TGTGCCAGCACCGCAGACAGCTACGAGCAGTACTTC
- TRBJ2-7 TRBV6-1 - CASSRQGTYEQYF TGTGCCAGCAGTCGGCAGGGAACCTACGAGCAGTACTTC